This T cell receptor (beta chain) emerged from a study of T cell repertoires in cytomegalovirus infection. Study as a whole: The public TCR beta signatures pointed to both CMV infection and matching HLA type.

This clonotype was detected a few times. The antigen remains undetermined. Study conclusions and caveats: Identification of carriers of CMV plus the relevant HLA was achieved through cumulative public TCR beta family frequency.

V lost 3 bases and J 5 bases, leaving 11 bases between the germline ends. This CDR3 region has 14 residues. Germline assignment: CDR1 LNHDA and CDR2 SQIVND (reference sequence). One entry per CDR3 protein, called by TCRdb with MiXCR from the reads. This repertoire shows more than 250,000 distinct CDR3 sequences, roughly an eighth found once; its top ten account for around 9.5%. The chain links TRBV19 to TRBJ1-5; no clear D. The sequencing input was PBMCs. The receptor was isolated from a human donor in good health (CMV status not recorded). Some clones in this sample may be carry-over from other donors' samples. The CDR3 DNA reads as TGTGCCAGTAGTATTAAGGGCGGTGATCAGCCCCAGCATTTT. It yields the protein CASSIKGGDQPQHF.